These T cell receptor beta chains were read from a single sample in a study of CD8+ T cells in alopecia areata. The protocol was immunoSEQ multiplex PCR, while the TCRdb copy is restricted to in-frame clones and leaves out a portion. The sample lists about 110,000 clones; roughly 84% were seen once. Sequenced material: CD8+ T cells sorted from blood, taken at week 24, from a patient treated with tofacitinib. The receptors were sampled from a human donor with alopecia areata. The CDR3 runs from the conserved cysteine through the conserved F or W. Each record gives: V gene, CDR3 length, J gene, D gene, clone size, CDR3 protein, CDR3 DNA. A D gene is named only where the DNA matches it firmly. The size field is filled for only some rows; it gives once, few, many or a size class.

TRBV4-1	16	TRBJ1-3	.	.	CASSQSPVFSGNTIYF	TGCGCCAGCAGCCAGAGTCCAGTCTTCTCTGGAAACACCATATATTTT
TRBV5-4	12	TRBJ2-3	.	.	CASSFRTDTQYF	TGTGCCAGCAGCTTCCGGACAGATACGCAGTATTTT
TRBV5-1	14	TRBJ2-3	.	.	CASSLAGPPDTQYF	TGCGCCAGCAGCTTGGCAGGACCGCCAGATACGCAGTATTTT
TRBV7-2	15	TRBJ2-7	.	.	CASSSGPITVDEQYF	TGTGCCAGCAGCTCTGGGCCCATAACCGTAGACGAGCAGTACTTC
TRBV7-9	17	TRBJ2-5	TRBD2	.	CASSSRLAGPSGETQYF	TGTGCCAGCAGCTCTCGACTAGCGGGCCCCAGCGGGGAGACCCAGTACTTC
TRBV27	15	TRBJ1-6	.	.	CASSPGWGLDSPLHF	TGTGCCAGCAGTCCAGGGTGGGGGCTGGATTCACCCCTCCACTTT
TRBV13	17	TRBJ2-2	TRBD1	.	CASSAGQGIANTGELFF	TGTGCCAGCAGCGCAGGACAGGGGATAGCGAACACCGGGGAGCTGTTTTTT
TRBV10-3	12	TRBJ2-3	.	.	CAISQDPDTQYF	TGTGCCATCAGTCAGGACCCAGATACGCAGTATTTT
TRBV7-6	17	TRBJ2-1	TRBD2	.	CASSSGLAGGRAHEQFF	TGTGCCAGCAGCTCCGGACTAGCGGGGGGAAGGGCCCATGAGCAGTTCTTC
TRBV7-9	16	TRBJ2-5	TRBD1	few	CASSPTGTGDQETQYF	TGTGCCAGCAGCCCGACCGGGACAGGGGACCAAGAGACCCAGTACTTC
TRBV29-1	14	TRBJ2-7	.	.	CSVVGTEQIYEQYF	TGCAGCGTTGTGGGGACGGAACAAATCTACGAGCAGTACTTC
TRBV10-3	13	TRBJ1-1	.	.	CAIKRGQGPEAFF	TGTGCCATCAAACGGGGTCAAGGGCCTGAAGCTTTCTTT
TRBV2	13	TRBJ2-1	.	.	CASSPLYYNEQFF	TGTGCCAGCAGTCCTTTATACTACAATGAGCAGTTCTTC
TRBV19	13	TRBJ2-2	.	.	CASSIRLAGELFF	TGTGCCAGTAGTATTCGACTCGCCGGGGAGCTGTTTTTT
TRBV27	14	TRBJ1-1	.	.	CASSIQVSYTEAFF	TGTGCCAGCAGTATCCAGGTCTCTTACACTGAAGCTTTCTTT
TRBV29-1	14	TRBJ2-5	TRBD1	.	CSVEPTGTAETQYF	TGCAGCGTTGAACCTACCGGGACAGCGGAGACCCAGTACTTC
TRBV11-2	15	TRBJ2-7	TRBD1	.	CASSYGTGPLYEQYF	TGTGCCAGCAGCTACGGGACAGGGCCCCTCTACGAGCAGTACTTC
TRBV7-9	10	TRBJ2-5	.	.	CASEKETQYF	TGTGCCAGCGAAAAGGAGACCCAGTACTTC
TRBV11-3	19	TRBJ2-5	TRBD2	.	CASSLPKLAGERKDGTQYF	TGTGCCAGCAGCTTACCAAAACTAGCGGGGGAGAGAAAGGACGGGACCCAGTACTTC
TRBV7-2	14	TRBJ2-7	TRBD1	.	CASSLGQGGYEQYF	TGTGCCAGCAGCCTAGGACAGGGGGGTTACGAGCAGTACTTC
TRBV6-5	14	TRBJ1-2	TRBD1	.	CASSYSGQGYGYTF	TGTGCCAGCAGTTACTCTGGACAGGGGTATGGCTACACCTTC
TRBV5-6	15	TRBJ1-1	.	.	CASSFSGFSNTEAFF	TGTGCCAGCAGCTTCTCAGGGTTCTCGAACACTGAAGCTTTCTTT
TRBV12-5	16	TRBJ2-5	.	.	CASGFRRESVQETQYF	TGTGCTAGTGGTTTTAGACGGGAGAGCGTGCAAGAGACCCAGTACTTC
TRBV5-1	14	TRBJ2-1	.	.	CASSLGSGPNEQFF	TGCGCCAGCAGCTTGGGTAGCGGTCCCAATGAGCAGTTCTTC
TRBV4-1	17	TRBJ2-2	TRBD1	.	CASSDRGQDLNTGELFF	TGCGCCAGCAGCGACCGAGGACAGGACCTGAACACCGGGGAGCTGTTTTTT
TRBV5-6	16	TRBJ2-1	.	.	CASSPDSQTSYNEQFF	TGTGCCAGCAGCCCGGACTCCCAAACCTCCTACAATGAGCAGTTCTTC
TRBV7-9	16	TRBJ2-7	.	.	CASSLGGGHAVYEQYF	TGTGCCAGCAGCCTAGGCGGTGGCCATGCCGTCTACGAGCAGTACTTC
TRBV7-6	14	TRBJ2-5	.	.	CASSSVGSQETQYF	TGTGCCAGCAGCTCTGTCGGGTCCCAAGAGACCCAGTACTTC
TRBV2	16	TRBJ1-1	TRBD1	.	CASSKRQGGMNTEAFF	TGTGCCAGCAGTAAACGACAGGGAGGGATGAACACTGAAGCTTTCTTT
TRBV5-6	18	TRBJ2-5	TRBD2	.	CASSAPSGGAWGQETQYF	TGTGCCAGCAGCGCTCCTAGCGGGGGGGCCTGGGGCCAAGAGACCCAGTACTTC
TRBV29-1	11	TRBJ1-6	.	.	CSVVVTGNEVF	TGCAGCGTTGTGGTGACGGGCAACGAGGTCTTT
TRBV23-1	15	TRBJ2-7	.	.	CASTPSRQASYEQYF	TGCGCCAGCACACCCAGTCGACAGGCCTCCTACGAGCAGTACTTC
TRBV14	16	TRBJ2-7	TRBD1	.	CASSRTGDPPPYEQYF	TGTGCCAGCAGCCGTACAGGGGATCCCCCCCCCTACGAGCAGTACTTC
TRBV6-5	14	TRBJ1-5	.	.	CASSYSLSNQPQHF	TGTGCCAGCAGTTACTCGCTGTCCAATCAGCCCCAGCATTTT
TRBV27	13	TRBJ1-2	.	.	CASSPTHLYGYTF	TGTGCCAGCAGTCCAACCCACCTCTATGGCTACACCTTC
TRBV25-1	15	TRBJ2-1	.	once	CASSDWAEESNEQFF	TGTGCCAGCAGTGACTGGGCGGAGGAAAGCAATGAGCAGTTCTTC
TRBV12-5	19	TRBJ2-3	TRBD2	.	CASGRTSGGARVREDTQYF	TGTGCTAGTGGGAGGACTAGCGGGGGGGCCCGGGTTCGGGAAGATACGCAGTATTTT
TRBV7-3	17	TRBJ1-1	TRBD1	.	CASSFFSAGGVGTEAFF	TGTGCCAGCAGCTTTTTCTCCGCAGGGGGCGTAGGCACTGAAGCTTTCTTT
TRBV7-4	16	TRBJ1-6	TRBD1	.	CASSVTSGTANEPLHF	TGTGCCAGCAGCGTTACATCAGGGACAGCCAACGAACCCCTCCACTTT
TRBV27	13	TRBJ2-1	.	.	CASSLGEDNEQFF	TGTGCCAGCAGTTTAGGTGAGGACAATGAGCAGTTCTTC
TRBV4-1	15	TRBJ1-2	.	.	CASSQVVSLADGYTF	TGCGCCAGCAGCCAAGTGGTCTCTTTGGCCGATGGCTACACCTTC
TRBV27	15	TRBJ2-3	.	.	CASSLFGGLTDTQYF	TGTGCCAGCAGTTTGTTCGGGGGCCTCACAGATACGCAGTATTTT
TRBV27	19	TRBJ2-3	.	.	CASSLSPWGGPPGTDTQYF	TGTGCCAGCAGTTTATCTCCCTGGGGGGGGCCGCCGGGCACAGATACGCAGTATTTT
TRBV29-1	14	TRBJ1-2	.	.	CSAPSAAEGYGYTF	TGCAGCGCCCCTTCAGCGGCCGAGGGATATGGCTACACCTTC
TRBV7-8	15	TRBJ2-1	TRBD2	once	CASSLEAGAHNEQFF	TGTGCCAGCAGCTTAGAAGCGGGGGCCCACAATGAGCAGTTCTTC
TRBV27	15	TRBJ2-5	.	.	CASSWSSGLQETQYF	TGTGCCAGCAGTTGGAGTAGCGGCTTACAAGAGACCCAGTACTTC
TRBV29-1	17	TRBJ1-2	.	once	CSVPTYGGGLNNYGYTF	TGCAGCGTCCCCACCTACGGAGGCGGACTAAATAACTATGGCTACACCTTC
TRBV6-5	15	TRBJ1-2	.	.	CASSYSTVSQWGYTF	TGTGCCAGCAGTTACTCGACGGTTTCGCAATGGGGCTACACCTTC
TRBV7-7	13	TRBJ2-7	.	.	CASSLREADEQYF	TGTGCTAGCAGCTTGCGTGAGGCCGACGAGCAGTACTTC
TRBV7-9	15	TRBJ1-1	.	.	CASSLGRGVLTEAFF	TGTGCCAGCAGCTTAGGTCGAGGTGTGCTCACTGAAGCTTTCTTT
TRBV5-1	16	TRBJ2-3	.	.	CASSARGGLLLDTQYF	TGCGCCAGCAGCGCCAGGGGGGGCCTCTTGTTGGATACGCAGTATTTT
TRBV5-6	14	TRBJ2-7	TRBD1	.	CASSSRDRAYEQYF	TGTGCCAGCAGCAGCCGGGACAGAGCCTACGAGCAGTACTTC
TRBV4-1	17	TRBJ2-3	TRBD2	once	CASSQGRLAGTADTQYF	TGCGCCAGCAGCCAAGGTAGACTAGCGGGAACTGCAGATACGCAGTATTTT
TRBV13	11	TRBJ2-7	.	.	CASSLLGEQYF	TGTGCCAGCAGCTTATTGGGTGAGCAGTACTTC
TRBV19	15	TRBJ2-1	TRBD2	once	CASTLRGGTYNEQFF	TGTGCCAGTACACTCCGGGGGGGAACTTACAATGAGCAGTTCTTC
TRBV11-3	17	TRBJ2-5	TRBD1	.	CASSLEGGRGRGETQYF	TGTGCCAGCAGCTTAGAGGGGGGCAGGGGGCGAGGAGAGACCCAGTACTTC
TRBV5-1	12	TRBJ1-2	.	.	CASGGSTDGYTF	TGCGCCAGCGGGGGCAGCACCGATGGCTACACCTTC